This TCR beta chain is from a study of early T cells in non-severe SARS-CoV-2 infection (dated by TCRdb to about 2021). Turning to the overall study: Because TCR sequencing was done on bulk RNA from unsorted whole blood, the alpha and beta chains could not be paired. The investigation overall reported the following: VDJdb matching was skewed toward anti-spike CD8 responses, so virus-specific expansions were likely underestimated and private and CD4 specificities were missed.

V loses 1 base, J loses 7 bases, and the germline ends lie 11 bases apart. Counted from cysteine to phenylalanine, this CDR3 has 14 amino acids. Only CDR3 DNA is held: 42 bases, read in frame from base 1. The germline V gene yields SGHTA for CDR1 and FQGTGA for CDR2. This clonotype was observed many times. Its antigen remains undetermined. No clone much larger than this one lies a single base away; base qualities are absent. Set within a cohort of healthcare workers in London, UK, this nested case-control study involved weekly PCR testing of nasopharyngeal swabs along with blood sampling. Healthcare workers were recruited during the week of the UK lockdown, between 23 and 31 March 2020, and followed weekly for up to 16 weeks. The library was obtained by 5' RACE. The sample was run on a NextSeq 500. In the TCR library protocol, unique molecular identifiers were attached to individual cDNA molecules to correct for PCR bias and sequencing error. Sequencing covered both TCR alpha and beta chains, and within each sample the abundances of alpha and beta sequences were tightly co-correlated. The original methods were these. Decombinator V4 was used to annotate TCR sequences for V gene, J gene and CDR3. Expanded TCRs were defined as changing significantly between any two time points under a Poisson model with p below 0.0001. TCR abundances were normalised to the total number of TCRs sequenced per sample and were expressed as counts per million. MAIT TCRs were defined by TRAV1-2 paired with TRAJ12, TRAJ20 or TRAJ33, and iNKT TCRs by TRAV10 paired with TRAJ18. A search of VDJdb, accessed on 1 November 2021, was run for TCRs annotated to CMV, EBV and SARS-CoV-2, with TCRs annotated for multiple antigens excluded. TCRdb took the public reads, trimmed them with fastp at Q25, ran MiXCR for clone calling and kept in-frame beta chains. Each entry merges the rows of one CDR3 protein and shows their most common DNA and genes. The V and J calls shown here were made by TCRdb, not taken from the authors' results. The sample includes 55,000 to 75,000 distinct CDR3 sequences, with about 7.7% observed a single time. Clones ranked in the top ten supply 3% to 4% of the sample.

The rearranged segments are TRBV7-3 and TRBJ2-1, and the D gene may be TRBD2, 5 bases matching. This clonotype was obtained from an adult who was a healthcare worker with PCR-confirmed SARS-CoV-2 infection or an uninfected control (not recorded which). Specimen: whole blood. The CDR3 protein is CASSLMLAENEQFF. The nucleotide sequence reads TGTGCCAGCAGCTTAATGCTAGCCGAAAATGAGCAGTTCTTC.